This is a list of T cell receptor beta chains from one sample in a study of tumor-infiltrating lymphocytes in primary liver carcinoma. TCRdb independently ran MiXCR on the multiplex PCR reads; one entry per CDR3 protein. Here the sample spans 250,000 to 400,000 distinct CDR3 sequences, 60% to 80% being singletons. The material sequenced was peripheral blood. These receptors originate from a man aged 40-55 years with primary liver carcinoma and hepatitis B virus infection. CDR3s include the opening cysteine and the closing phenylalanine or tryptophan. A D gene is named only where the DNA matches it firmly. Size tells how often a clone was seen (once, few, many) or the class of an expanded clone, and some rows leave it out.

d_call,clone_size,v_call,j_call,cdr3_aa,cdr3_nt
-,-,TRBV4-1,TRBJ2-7,CAISRVAWVSYEQYF,TGCGCCATCAGCCGTGTAGCGTGGGTCTCCTACGAGCAGTACTTC
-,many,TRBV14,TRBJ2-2,CASSLRSGKQGQNTGELFF,TGTGCCAGCAGCCTCCGGTCGGGGAAACAGGGTCAGAACACCGGGGAGCTGTTTTTT
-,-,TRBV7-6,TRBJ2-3,CASSPGSSYTDTQYF,TGTGCCAGCAGCCCCGGGAGTTCTTACACAGATACGCAGTATTTT
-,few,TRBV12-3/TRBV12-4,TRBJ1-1,CASSTGRPEAFF,TGTGCCAGCAGTACCGGACGACCTGAAGCTTTCTTT
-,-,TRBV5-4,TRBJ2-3,CASSNGPTDTQYF,TGTGCCAGCAGTAACGGGCCCACAGATACGCAGTATTTT
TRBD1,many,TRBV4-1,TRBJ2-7,CASSQIQGVSYEQYF,TGCGCCAGCAGCCAGATACAGGGGGTCTCCTACGAGCAGTACTTC
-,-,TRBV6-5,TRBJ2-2,CASSRLSEGTGELFF,TGTGCCAGCAGCCGACTATCTGAGGGAACCGGGGAGCTGTTTTTT
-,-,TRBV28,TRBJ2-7,CAISRLVGPYEQYF,TGTGCCATCAGTCGCCTGGTTGGTCCCTACGAGCAGTACTTC
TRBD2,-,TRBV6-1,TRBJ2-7,CASIPGLADSYEQYF,TGTGCCAGCATACCTGGACTAGCGGACTCCTACGAGCAGTACTTC
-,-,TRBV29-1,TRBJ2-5,CSVVLGETQYF,TGCAGCGTTGTATTGGGAGAGACCCAGTACTTC
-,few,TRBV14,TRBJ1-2,CASSQAVTGSNGYTF,TGTGCCAGCAGCCAAGCGGTAACAGGGAGCAATGGCTACACCTTC
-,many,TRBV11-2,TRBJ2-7,CASSLELAGYEQYF,TGTGCCAGCAGCTTAGAACTAGCCGGGTACGAGCAGTACTTC
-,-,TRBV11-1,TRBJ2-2,CVNSPGPSGANTGELFF,TGTGTCAACAGCCCAGGGCCCTCGGGGGCAAACACCGGGGAGCTGTTTTTT
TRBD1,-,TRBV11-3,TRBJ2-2,CANSRDRMNTGELLF,TGTGCCAACAGTCGGGACAGGATGAACACCGGGGAGCTGCTTTTT
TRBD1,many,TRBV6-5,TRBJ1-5,CASSYSGTGNQPQHF,TGTGCCAGCAGTTACTCCGGGACAGGAAACCAGCCCCAGCATTTT
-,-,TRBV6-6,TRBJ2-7,CASSHNLGQLTHYDQYF,TGTGCCAGCAGCCATAATTTAGGACAATTAACGCACTACGATCAGTACTTC
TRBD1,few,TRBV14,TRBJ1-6,CASSGQGRSPLHF,TGTGCCAGCAGCGGACAGGGTCGATCACCCCTCCACTTT
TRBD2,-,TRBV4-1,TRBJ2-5,CASSQDGTSGQETLYF,TGCGCCAGCAGCCAGGATGGGACTAGCGGGCAAGAGACCCTGTACTTC
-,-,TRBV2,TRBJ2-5,CVSRRQEETQYF,TGTGTCAGCAGGCGACAGGAAGAGACCCAGTACTTC
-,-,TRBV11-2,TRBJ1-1,CARSSVVNTEAFF,TGTGCCAGAAGCTCGGTCGTGAACACTGAAGCTTTCTTT
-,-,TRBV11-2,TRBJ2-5,CVSSLRLIQETQYF,TGTGTCAGCAGCCTACGACTCATCCAGGAGACCCAGTACTTC
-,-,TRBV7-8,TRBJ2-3,CASSYVGWREGAVDTQYF,TGTGCCAGCAGCTATGTCGGTTGGCGGGAAGGCGCGGTAGATACGCAGTATTTT
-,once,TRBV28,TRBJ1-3,CASRSDSNIFSGNTIYF,TGTGCCAGCAGATCGGACAGTAATATTTTCTCTGGAAACACCATATATTTT
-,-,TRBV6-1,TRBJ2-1,CASCEGLGEQFF,TGTGCCAGCTGTGAAGGGTTGGGTGAGCAGTTCTTC
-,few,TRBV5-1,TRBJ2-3,CASSFSDSPTDTQYF,TGCGCCAGCAGCTTTTCCGACAGTCCCACAGATACGCAGTATTTT
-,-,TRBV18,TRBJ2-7,CASSPQSRDEQYF,TGTGCCAGCTCACCTCAAAGCAGGGACGAGCAGTACTTC
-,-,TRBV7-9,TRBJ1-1,CASSLAQGRSEAFF,TGTGCCAGCAGCTTAGCGCAGGGGAGGAGTGAAGCTTTCTTT
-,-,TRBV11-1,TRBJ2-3,CASSPLGQDTQYF,TGTGCTAGCAGCCCACTTGGCCAAGATACGCAGTATTTT
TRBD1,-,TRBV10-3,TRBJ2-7,CAISRDSQYEQYF,TGTGCCATCAGCCGGGACAGTCAGTACGAGCAGTACTTC
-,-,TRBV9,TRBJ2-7,CASSVDSGSGEQYF,TGTGCCAGCAGCGTAGACTCCGGCTCTGGCGAGCAGTACTTT
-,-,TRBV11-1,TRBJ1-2,CAISLGPSDYTF,TGTGCCATCAGCTTAGGGCCGAGCGACTACACCTTC
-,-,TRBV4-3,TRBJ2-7,CASSQDRASCYEQYF,TGCGCCAGCAGCCAAGATCGGGCTAGCTGTTACGAGCAGTACTTC
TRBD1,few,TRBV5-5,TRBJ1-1,CASSRDRGPEAFF,TGTGCCAGCAGTCGGGACAGGGGGCCTGAAGCTTTCTTT
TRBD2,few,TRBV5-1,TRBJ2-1,CASSYAGLAGGDEQFF,TGCGCCAGCAGCTACGCCGGACTAGCGGGAGGGGATGAGCAGTTCTTC
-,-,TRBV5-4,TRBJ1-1,CASSMEVRTEAFF,TGTGCCAGCAGCATGGAGGTCCGGACTGAAGCTTTCTTT
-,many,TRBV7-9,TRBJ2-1,CASSFGGTSYNEQFF,TGTGCCAGCAGTTTCGGTGGAACCTCTTACAATGAGCAGTTCTTC
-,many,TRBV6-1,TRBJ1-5,CASMGGAVGWPQHF,TGTGCCAGCATGGGAGGCGCAGTAGGCTGGCCCCAGCATTTT
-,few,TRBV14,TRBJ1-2,CASSHIRDGYYGYTF,TGTGCCAGCAGCCATATCCGGGACGGATACTATGGCTACACCTTC
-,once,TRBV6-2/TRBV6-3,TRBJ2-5,CASSYQETEYF,TGTGCCAGCAGTTACCAAGAGACCGAGTACTTC
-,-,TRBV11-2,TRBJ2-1,CASSQALGHGDEQFF,TGTGCCAGCAGCCAGGCACTAGGGCATGGCGATGAGCAGTTCTTC
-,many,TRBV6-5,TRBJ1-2,CASSLGEGLYGYTF,TGTGCCAGCAGCTTGGGCGAGGGGCTCTATGGCTACACCTTC
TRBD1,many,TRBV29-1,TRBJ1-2,CSAGTDYGYTF,TGCAGCGCCGGGACAGACTATGGCTACACCTTC
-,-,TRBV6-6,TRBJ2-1,CASSYPGDGYNERLF,TGTGCTAGCAGTTACCCGGGAGACGGGTACAATGAGCGGCTCTTC
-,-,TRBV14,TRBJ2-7,CASSLLRMERKYF,TGTGCCAGCAGCCTACTCCGCATGGAGAGAAAGTACTTC
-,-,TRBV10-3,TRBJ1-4,CASGEPNEKLFF,TGTGCCTCCGGGGAGCCCAATGAAAAACTGTTTTTT